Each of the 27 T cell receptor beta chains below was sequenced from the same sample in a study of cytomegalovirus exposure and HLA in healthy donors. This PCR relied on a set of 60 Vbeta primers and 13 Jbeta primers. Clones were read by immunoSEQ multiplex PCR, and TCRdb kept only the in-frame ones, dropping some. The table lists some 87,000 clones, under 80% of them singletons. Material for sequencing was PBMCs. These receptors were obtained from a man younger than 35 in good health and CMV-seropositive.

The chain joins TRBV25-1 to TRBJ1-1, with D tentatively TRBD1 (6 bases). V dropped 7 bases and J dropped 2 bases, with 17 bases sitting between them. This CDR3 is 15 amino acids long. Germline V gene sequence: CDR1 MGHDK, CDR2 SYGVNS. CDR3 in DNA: TGTGCCAGCACCGGAAGAGGACAGTTAAACACTGAAGCTTTCTTT. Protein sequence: CASTGRGQLNTEAFF.

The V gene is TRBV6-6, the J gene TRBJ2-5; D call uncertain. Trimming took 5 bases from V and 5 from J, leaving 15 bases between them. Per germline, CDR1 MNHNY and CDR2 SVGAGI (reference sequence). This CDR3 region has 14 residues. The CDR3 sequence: CASSRRVEVETQYF. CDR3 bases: TGTGCCAGCAGTCGGCGAGTTGAGGTTGAGACCCAGTACTTC.

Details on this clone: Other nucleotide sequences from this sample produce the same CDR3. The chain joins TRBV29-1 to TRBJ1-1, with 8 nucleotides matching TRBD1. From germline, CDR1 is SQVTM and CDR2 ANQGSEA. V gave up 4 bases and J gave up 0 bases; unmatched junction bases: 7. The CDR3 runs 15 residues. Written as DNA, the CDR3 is TGCAGCGTTGCAGGGGGCTGGGGTATGAACACTGAAGCTTTCTTT. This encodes CSVAGGWGMNTEAFF.

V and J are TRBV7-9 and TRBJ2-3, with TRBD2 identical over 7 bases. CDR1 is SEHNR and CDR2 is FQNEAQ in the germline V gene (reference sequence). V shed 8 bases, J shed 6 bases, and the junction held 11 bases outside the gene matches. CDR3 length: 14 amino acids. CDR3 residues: CASRPSGHSDTQYF. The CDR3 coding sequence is TGTGCCAGCCGTCCTAGCGGCCATTCCGATACGCAGTATTTT.

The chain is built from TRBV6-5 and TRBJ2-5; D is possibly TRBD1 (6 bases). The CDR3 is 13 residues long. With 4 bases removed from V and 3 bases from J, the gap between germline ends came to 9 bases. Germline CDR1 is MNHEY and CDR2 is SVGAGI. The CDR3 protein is CASSLGAKETQYF. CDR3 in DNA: TGTGCCAGCAGTTTGGGGGCTAAAGAGACCCAGTACTTC.

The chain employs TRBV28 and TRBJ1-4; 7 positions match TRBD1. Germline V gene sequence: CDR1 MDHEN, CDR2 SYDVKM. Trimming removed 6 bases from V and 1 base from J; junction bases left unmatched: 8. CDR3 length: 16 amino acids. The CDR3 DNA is TGTGCCAGCAGGGGACAGACTACGGGAACTAATGAAAAACTGTTTTTT. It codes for CASRGQTTGTNEKLFF.

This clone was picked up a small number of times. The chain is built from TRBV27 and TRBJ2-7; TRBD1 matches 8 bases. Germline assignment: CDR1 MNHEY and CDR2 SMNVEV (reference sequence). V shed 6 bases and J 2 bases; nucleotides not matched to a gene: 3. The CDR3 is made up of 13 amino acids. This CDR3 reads CASSRQGTYEQYF. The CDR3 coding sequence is TGTGCCAGCAGCCGACAGGGGACCTACGAGCAGTACTTC.

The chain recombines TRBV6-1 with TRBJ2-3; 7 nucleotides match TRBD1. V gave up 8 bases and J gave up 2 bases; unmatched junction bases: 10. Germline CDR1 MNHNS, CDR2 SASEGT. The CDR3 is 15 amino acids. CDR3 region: CASGDSEANTDTQYF. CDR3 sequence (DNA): TGTGCCAGCGGGGACAGCGAAGCGAACACAGATACGCAGTATTTT.

The CDR3 here is CASSPTGDNQPQHF. CDR3 in DNA: TGTGCCAGCAGTCCAACAGGGGACAATCAGCCCCAGCATTTT. The rearrangement uses TRBV27 and TRBJ1-5, with 7 bases aligning to TRBD1. The germline CDR1 and CDR2 sequences are MNHEY and SMNVEV (reference sequence). The CDR3 has 14 amino acids. Trimming took 5 bases from V and 3 from J; bases not matched to a gene: 4.

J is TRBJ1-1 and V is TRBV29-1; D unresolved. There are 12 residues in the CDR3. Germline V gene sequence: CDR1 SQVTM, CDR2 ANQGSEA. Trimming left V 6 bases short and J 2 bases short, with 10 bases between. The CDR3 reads CSVTTTNTEAFF. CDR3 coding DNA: TGCAGCGTGACTACAACCAACACTGAAGCTTTCTTT.

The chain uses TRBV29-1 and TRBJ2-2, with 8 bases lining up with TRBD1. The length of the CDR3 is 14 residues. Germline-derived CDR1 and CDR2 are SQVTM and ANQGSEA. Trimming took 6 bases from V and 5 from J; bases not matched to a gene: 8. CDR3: CSVRTGWETGELFF. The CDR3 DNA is TGCAGCGTCAGGACAGGGTGGGAGACCGGGGAGCTGTTTTTT.

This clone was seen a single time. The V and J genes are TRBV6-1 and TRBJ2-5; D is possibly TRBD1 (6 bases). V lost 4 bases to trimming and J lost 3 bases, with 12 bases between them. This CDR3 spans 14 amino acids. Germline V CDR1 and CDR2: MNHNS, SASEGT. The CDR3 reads CASSARTDKETQYF. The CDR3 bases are TGTGCCAGCAGTGCCCGGACAGATAAAGAGACCCAGTACTTC.

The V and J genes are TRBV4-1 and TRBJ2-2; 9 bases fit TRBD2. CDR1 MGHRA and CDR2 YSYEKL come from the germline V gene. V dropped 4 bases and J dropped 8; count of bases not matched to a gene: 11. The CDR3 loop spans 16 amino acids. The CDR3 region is CASSPRGSGRPGELFF. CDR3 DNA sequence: TGCGCCAGCAGCCCGCGGGGTAGCGGGAGACCTGGGGAGCTGTTTTTT.

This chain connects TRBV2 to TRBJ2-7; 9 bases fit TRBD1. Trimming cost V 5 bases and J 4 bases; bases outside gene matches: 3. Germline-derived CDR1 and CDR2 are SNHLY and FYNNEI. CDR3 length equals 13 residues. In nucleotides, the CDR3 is TGTGCCAGCAGTCGGACAGGGGTTTACGAGCAGTACTTC. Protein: CASSRTGVYEQYF.

CDR3 amino acids: CASSQAISGSFNEQFF. The CDR3 bases are TGCGCCAGCAGCCAAGCGATCAGCGGGAGTTTCAATGAGCAGTTCTTC. The V and J genes are TRBV4-1 and TRBJ2-1, with 8 bases fitting TRBD2. V was pared by 1 base and J by 6 bases, with 8 bases of the junction left unmatched. Germline-derived CDR1 and CDR2 are MGHRA and YSYEKL. The CDR3 spans 16 residues.

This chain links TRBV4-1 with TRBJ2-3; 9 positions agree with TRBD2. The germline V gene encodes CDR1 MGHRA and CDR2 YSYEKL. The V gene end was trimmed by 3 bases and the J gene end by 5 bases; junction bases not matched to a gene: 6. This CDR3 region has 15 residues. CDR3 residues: CASSHVAGDKDTQYF. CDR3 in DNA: TGCGCCAGCAGCCATGTAGCGGGAGATAAAGATACGCAGTATTTT.

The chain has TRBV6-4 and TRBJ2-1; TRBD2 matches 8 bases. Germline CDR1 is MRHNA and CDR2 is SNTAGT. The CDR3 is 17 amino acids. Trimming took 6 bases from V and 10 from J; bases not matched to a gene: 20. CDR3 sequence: CASSTNRPGTRRGEQFF. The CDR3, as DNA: TGTGCCAGCAGCACGAACCGTCCCGGGACTAGGCGGGGCGAGCAGTTCTTC.

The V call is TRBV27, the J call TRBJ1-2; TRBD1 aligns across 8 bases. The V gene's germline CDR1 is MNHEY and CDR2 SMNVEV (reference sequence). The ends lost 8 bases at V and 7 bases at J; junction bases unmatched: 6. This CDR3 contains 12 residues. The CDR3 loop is CASSQGAGGYTF. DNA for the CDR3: TGTGCCAGCTCCCAGGGGGCAGGTGGCTACACCTTC.

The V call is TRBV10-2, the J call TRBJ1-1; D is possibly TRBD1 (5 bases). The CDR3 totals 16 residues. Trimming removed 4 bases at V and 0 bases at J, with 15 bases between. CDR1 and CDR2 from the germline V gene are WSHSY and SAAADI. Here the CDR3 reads CASSADSTAMNTEAFF. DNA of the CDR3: TGCGCCAGCAGTGCCGACAGTACCGCTATGAACACTGAAGCTTTCTTT.

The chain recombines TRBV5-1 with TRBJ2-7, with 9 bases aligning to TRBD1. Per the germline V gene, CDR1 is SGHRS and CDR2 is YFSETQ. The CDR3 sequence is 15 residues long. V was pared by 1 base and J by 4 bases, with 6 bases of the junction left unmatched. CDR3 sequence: CASSLFTGGSYEQYF. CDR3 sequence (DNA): TGCGCCAGCAGCTTGTTCACAGGGGGCTCGTACGAGCAGTACTTC. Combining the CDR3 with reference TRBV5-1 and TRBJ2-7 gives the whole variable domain KAGVTQTPRYLIKTRGQQVTLSCSPISGHRSVSWYQQTPGQGLQFLFEYFSETQRNKGNFPGRFSGRQFSNSRSEMNVSTLELGDSALYLCASSLFTGGSYEQYFGPGTRLTVT.

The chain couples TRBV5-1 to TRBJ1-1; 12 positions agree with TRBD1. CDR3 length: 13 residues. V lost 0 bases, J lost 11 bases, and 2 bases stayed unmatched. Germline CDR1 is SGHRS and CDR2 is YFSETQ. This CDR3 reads CASSLAGTGGAFF. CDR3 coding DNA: TGCGCCAGCAGCTTGGCCGGGACAGGGGGCGCTTTCTTT. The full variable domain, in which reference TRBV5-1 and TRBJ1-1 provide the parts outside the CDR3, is KAGVTQTPRYLIKTRGQQVTLSCSPISGHRSVSWYQQTPGQGLQFLFEYFSETQRNKGNFPGRFSGRQFSNSRSEMNVSTLELGDSALYLCASSLAGTGGAFFGQGTRLTVV.

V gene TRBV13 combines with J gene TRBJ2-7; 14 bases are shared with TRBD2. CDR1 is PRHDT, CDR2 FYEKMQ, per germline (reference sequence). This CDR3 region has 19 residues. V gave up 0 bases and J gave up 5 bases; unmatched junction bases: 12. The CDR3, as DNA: TGTGCCAGCAGCTTAGGCCCTTGGAGACTAGCGGGAGGGCCGAACGAGCAGTACTTC. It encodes CASSLGPWRLAGGPNEQYF.

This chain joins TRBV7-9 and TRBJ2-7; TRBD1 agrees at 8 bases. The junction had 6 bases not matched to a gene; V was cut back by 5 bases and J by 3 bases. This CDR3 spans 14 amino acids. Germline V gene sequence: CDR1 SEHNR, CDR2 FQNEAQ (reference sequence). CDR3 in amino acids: CASSLGQGVYEQYF. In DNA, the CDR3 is TGTGCCAGCAGCCTCGGACAGGGCGTCTACGAGCAGTACTTC.

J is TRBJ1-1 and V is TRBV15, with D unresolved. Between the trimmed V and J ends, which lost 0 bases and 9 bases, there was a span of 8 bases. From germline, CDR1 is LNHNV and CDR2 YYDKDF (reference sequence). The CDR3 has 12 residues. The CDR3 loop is CATSRERKKAFF. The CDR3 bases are TGTGCCACCAGCAGAGAGCGGAAAAAAGCTTTCTTT.

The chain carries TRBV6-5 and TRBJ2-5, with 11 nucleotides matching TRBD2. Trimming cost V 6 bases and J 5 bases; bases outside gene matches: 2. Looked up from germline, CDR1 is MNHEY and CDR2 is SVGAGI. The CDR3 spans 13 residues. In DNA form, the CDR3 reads TGTGCCAGCAGACCTAGCGGGAGGGAGACCCAGTACTTC. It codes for CASRPSGRETQYF.

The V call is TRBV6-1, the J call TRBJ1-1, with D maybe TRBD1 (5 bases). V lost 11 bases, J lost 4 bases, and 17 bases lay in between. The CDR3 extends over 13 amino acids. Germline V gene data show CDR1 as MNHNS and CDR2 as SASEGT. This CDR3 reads CAFREGEGTEAFF. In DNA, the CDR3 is TGTGCCTTTCGAGAAGGGGAGGGCACTGAAGCTTTCTTT.

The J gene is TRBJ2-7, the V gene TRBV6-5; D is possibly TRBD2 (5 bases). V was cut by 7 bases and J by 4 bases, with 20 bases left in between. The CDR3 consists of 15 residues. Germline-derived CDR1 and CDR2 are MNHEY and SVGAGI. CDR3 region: CASTPARGVVYEQYF. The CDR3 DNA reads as TGTGCCAGCACCCCCGCCCGGGGAGTGGTATACGAGCAGTACTTC.